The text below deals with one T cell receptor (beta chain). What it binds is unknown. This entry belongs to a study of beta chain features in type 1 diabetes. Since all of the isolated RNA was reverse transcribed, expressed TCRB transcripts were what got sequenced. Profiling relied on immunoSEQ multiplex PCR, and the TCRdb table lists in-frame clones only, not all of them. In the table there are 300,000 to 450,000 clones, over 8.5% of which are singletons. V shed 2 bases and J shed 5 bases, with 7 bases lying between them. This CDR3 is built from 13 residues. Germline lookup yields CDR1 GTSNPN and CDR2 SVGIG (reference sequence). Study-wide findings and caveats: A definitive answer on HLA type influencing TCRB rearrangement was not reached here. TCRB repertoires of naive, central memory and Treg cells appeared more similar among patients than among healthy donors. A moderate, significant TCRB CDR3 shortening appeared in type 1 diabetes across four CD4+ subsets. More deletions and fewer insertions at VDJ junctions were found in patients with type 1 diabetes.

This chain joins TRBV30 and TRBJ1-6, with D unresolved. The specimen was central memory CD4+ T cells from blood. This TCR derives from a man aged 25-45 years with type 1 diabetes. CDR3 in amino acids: CAWSTRNNSPLHF. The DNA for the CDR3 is TGTGCCTGGAGTACCAGAAATAATTCACCCCTCCACTTT. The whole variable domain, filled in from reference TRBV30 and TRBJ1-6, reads SQTIHQWPATLVQPVGSPLSLECTVEGTSNPNLYWYRQAAGRGLQLLFYSVGIGQISSEVPQNLSASRPQDRQFILSSKKLLLSDSGFYLCAWSTRNNSPLHFGNGTRLTVT.